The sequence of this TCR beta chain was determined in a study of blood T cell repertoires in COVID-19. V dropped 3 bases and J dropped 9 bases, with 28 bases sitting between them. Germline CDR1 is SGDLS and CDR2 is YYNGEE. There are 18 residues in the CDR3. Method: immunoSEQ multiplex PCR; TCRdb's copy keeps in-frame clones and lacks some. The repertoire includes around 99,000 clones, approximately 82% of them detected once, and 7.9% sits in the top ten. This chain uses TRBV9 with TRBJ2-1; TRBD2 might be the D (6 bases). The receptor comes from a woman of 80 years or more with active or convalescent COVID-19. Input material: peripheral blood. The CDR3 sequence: CASSGTVASGSRASEQFF. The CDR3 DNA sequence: TGTGCCAGCAGCGGTACCGTAGCCAGCGGGTCCCGAGCTAGTGAGCAGTTCTTC. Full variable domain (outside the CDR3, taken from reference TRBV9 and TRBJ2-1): DSGVTQTPKHLITATGQRVTLRCSPRSGDLSVYWYQQSLDQGLQFLIQYYNGEERAKGNILERFSAQQFPDLHSELNLSSLELGDSALYFCASSGTVASGSRASEQFFGPGTRLTVL.